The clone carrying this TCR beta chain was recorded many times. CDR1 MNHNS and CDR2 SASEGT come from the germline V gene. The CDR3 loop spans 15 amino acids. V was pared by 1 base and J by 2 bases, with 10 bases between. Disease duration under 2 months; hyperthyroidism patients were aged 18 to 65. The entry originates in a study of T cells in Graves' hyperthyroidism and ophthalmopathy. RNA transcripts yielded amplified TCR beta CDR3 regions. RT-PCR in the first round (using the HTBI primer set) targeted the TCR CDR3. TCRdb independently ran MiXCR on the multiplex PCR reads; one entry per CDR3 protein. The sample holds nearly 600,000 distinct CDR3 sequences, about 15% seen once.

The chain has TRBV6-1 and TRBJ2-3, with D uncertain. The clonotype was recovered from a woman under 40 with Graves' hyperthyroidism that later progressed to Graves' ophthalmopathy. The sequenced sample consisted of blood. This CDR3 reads CASSEGAGLTDTQYF. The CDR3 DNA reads TGTGCCAGCAGTGAAGGGGCAGGCCTCACAGATACGCAGTATTTT.